This T cell receptor beta chain was sequenced in a study of cytomegalovirus exposure and HLA in healthy donors. Details on this clone: Its target is unknown.

Sequencing was performed with immunoSEQ multiplex PCR; in TCRdb, only in-frame clones are kept and a portion is missing. The data contain about 160,000 clones, about 89% of them singletons. Broader study findings: The listing of fewer than 200 TCR beta chains classed them as cytomegalovirus-associated.

This CDR3 spans 16 amino acids. Germline V gene lookup returns CDR1 SNHLY and CDR2 FYNNEI. The J segment lost 6 bases and the V segment lost 7 bases, leaving 16 bases of the junction unmatched. Sequencing was done on a sample of PBMCs. The TCR comes from a woman between 18 and 29 years old in good health and CMV-seropositive. The V call is TRBV2, the J call TRBJ2-7; 9 nucleotides agree with TRBD1. For the CDR3, the DNA is TGTGCCAGCACCGACTCGGGGGGACAGGGACCCCTCGAGCAGTACTTC. Its protein is CASTDSGGQGPLEQYF.